Listed below are T cell receptor beta chains from one sample, sequenced in a study of blood T cell repertoires in COVID-19. Only in-frame clones appear in the TCRdb table, and some are missing; sequencing was by immunoSEQ multiplex PCR. The sample contains about 250,000 clones, roughly 86% of which appear only once. The sequencing sample was made of PBMCs or T cells enriched from blood (not recorded which). Source of these receptors: a woman younger than 45 with acute COVID-19. Both conserved end residues are part of each CDR3. Fields, in order: J gene, V gene, D gene, clone size, CDR3 protein. D genes are given only for firm matches. Size is omitted from some rows. Given values are once, few, many or a class for expanded clones.

>TRBJ2-3|TRBV7-2|TRBD1|-
CASSLVGTADTQYF
>TRBJ2-1|TRBV11-2|TRBD2|-
CASSFSGGYNEQFF
>TRBJ1-6|TRBV11-2|-|-
CASSLGVDNSPLHF
>TRBJ2-1|TRBV12-3/TRBV12-4|-|once
CASILPSGSEQFF
>TRBJ1-3|TRBV11-1|-|-
CASSRGEVGNTIYF
>TRBJ2-2|TRBV6-4|-|-
CASSITNEVGELFF
>TRBJ1-3|TRBV9|-|-
CASSAVGSSGNTIYF
>TRBJ2-1|TRBV14|-|-
CASSQDEAGNEQFF
>TRBJ2-5|TRBV18|TRBD1|-
CASSADRGLWETQYF
>TRBJ1-1|TRBV18|-|-
CASSSLLGGSNTEAFF
>TRBJ1-3|TRBV9|-|-
CASSVEGNRLSGNTIYF
>TRBJ2-3|TRBV29-1|-|-
CSVPTDTQYF
>TRBJ1-2|TRBV19|TRBD1|-
CASSGQGLANYGYTF
>TRBJ2-4|TRBV6-2/TRBV6-3|TRBD2|-
CASSSPSGGGLAGNIQYF
>TRBJ2-1|TRBV4-2|TRBD2|-
CASNPGLASYNEQFF
>TRBJ2-7|TRBV3-1/TRBV3-2|-|-
CASSQERGGYSYEQYF